The 29 T cell receptor beta chains reported below all come from one sample, sequenced in a study of T-cell memory formation after mild COVID-19. TCRdb used MiXCR to reprocess the 5' RACE reads, holding one entry per CDR3 protein. Of over 350,000 distinct CDR3 sequences in the sample, 24% were seen once. Material: PBMCs or a T cell subset sorted from them (not recorded which). These receptor sequences come from an adult woman who had mild COVID-19 (a few samples of this study predate the infection). Cell type and time point are not known.

This clonotype was seen only a few times. The chain has TRBV20-1 and TRBJ2-1; D gene ambiguous. The CDR3 has 15 residues. Germline V CDR1 and CDR2: DFQATT, SNEGSKA (reference sequence). Trimming shortened V by 5 bases and J by 0 bases, and 14 bases separated the two germline ends. The CDR3 is CSAPSVGSSYNEQFF. The DNA of the CDR3 is TGCAGTGCTCCCTCCGTGGGCAGCTCCTACAATGAGCAGTTCTTC.

The chain uses TRBV4-1 and TRBJ2-3; 9 bases map to TRBD2. Germline-derived CDR1 and CDR2 are MGHRA and YSYEKL. The CDR3 consists of 15 residues. After removal of 3 bases from V and 11 bases from J, the junction contained 12 bases not matched to a gene. CDR3: CASSQIAGAPEGQYF. In nucleotides, the CDR3 is TGCGCCAGCAGCCAGATAGCGGGGGCACCTGAAGGGCAGTATTTT.

This clonotype appeared a few times. This chain links TRBV7-9 with TRBJ2-1; D may be TRBD1 (6 bases). Germline CDR1 is SEHNR and CDR2 is FQNEAQ (reference sequence). V lost 5 bases and J lost 5, with 16 bases in between. The CDR3 loop spans 15 amino acids. The CDR3 sequence is CASSRSGEYNNEQFF. CDR3 coding DNA: TGTGCCAGCAGCCGATCAGGGGAGTATAACAATGAGCAGTTCTTC.

This clonotype was recorded at least ten times. The V and J genes are TRBV7-9 and TRBJ2-3; no definite D call. The germline V and J ends were trimmed by 3 bases and 6 bases, with 7 bases remaining between them. CDR1 is SEHNR, CDR2 FQNEAQ, per germline (reference sequence). The CDR3 sequence is 12 residues long. The CDR3 is CASSFRADTQYF. CDR3 nucleotides: TGTGCCAGCAGCTTCCGAGCGGATACGCAGTATTTT.

This sequence joins TRBV20-1 and TRBJ1-6, with TRBD1 matching 7 bases. CDR1 DFQATT and CDR2 SNEGSKA come from the germline V gene (reference sequence). The CDR3 totals 14 residues. V gave up 1 base and J gave up 6 bases; unmatched junction bases: 3. The CDR3 DNA follows: TGCAGTGCTAGAGTGGGGACAGTTAATTCACCCCTCCACTTT. This encodes CSARVGTVNSPLHF.

This chain uses TRBV4-3 with TRBJ2-2, with TRBD2 matching over 7 bases. CDR1 is LGHNA and CDR2 is YSLEER in the germline V gene. CDR3 length: 17 residues. The trim removed 4 bases at V and 4 bases at J, leaving 12 bases unmatched. In DNA form, the CDR3 reads TGCGCCAGCAGCCTCGACCCGCGGGAGAGGGGCACCGGGGAGCTGTTTTTT. Protein sequence: CASSLDPRERGTGELFF.

The V and J genes are TRBV5-6 and TRBJ1-6; D is possibly TRBD1 (6 bases). Germline V lookup: CDR1 SGHDT, CDR2 YYEEEE. V was trimmed by 4 bases and J by 0 bases, leaving 17 bases between them. The CDR3 extends over 18 amino acids. The CDR3 loop reads CASSPGLRDISYNSPLHF. The CDR3 DNA is TGTGCCAGCAGCCCGGGACTGAGGGACATCTCCTATAATTCACCCCTCCACTTT.

J is TRBJ1-1 and V is TRBV20-1; possible D gene TRBD1, 5 bases. Trimming shortened V by 5 bases and J by 0 bases, and 19 bases separated the two germline ends. Germline CDR1 reads DFQATT; CDR2 reads SNEGSKA (reference sequence). The CDR3 is 16 residues long. The CDR3 DNA follows: TGCAGTGCTGGGGCGGGACGTGTGGGATTGAACACTGAAGCTTTCTTT. This sequence encodes CSAGAGRVGLNTEAFF.

This clonotype was observed a handful of times. The rearrangement uses TRBV4-2 and TRBJ2-7; 8 bases are a match to TRBD2. Germline CDR1 reads LGHNA; CDR2 reads YNFKEQ. The CDR3 length is 16 residues. V lost 0 bases, J lost 1 base, and 5 bases stayed unmatched. Written as DNA, the CDR3 is TGTGCCAGCAGCCAAGAAGGAACTAGCGGTTCCTACGAGCAGTACTTC. Amino acid sequence: CASSQEGTSGSYEQYF.

This clonotype turned up a few times. The V gene is TRBV5-6, the J gene TRBJ2-7; D remains unclear. Trimming shortened V by 4 bases and J by 3 bases, and 8 bases separated the two germline ends. CDR3 size: 12 residues. Germline lookup yields CDR1 SGHDT and CDR2 YYEEEE. CDR3 residues: CASSAYNYEQYF. The CDR3 DNA reads TGTGCCAGCAGCGCGTACAACTACGAGCAGTACTTC.

The chain joins TRBV7-7 to TRBJ2-2; no reliable D call. Germline values: CDR1 SSHAT, CDR2 FNYEAQ (reference sequence). The V end was cut by 5 bases, the J end by 4 bases, with 8 bases between. The CDR3 is 13 residues long. The CDR3 is CASSTQSTGELFF. CDR3 in DNA: TGTGCCAGCAGCACTCAGAGCACCGGGGAGCTGTTTTTT.

This chain joins TRBV4-3 and TRBJ2-7, with D perhaps being TRBD1 or TRBD2 (5 bases each). The germline gives CDR1 LGHNA, CDR2 YSLEER. The CDR3 is 17 residues long. The V gene lost 1 base and the J gene lost 7 bases, with 23 bases spanning the gap. For the CDR3, the DNA is TGCGCCAGCAGCCAAGGAAAGTACGGGACGCAACTTTCAGAGCAGTACTTC. Amino acids: CASSQGKYGTQLSEQYF.

CDR3 in DNA: TGTGCCACCAGAATAGGGACTAGCGGGGGAAATGAGCAGTTCTTC. Protein: CATRIGTSGGNEQFF. This chain uses TRBV15 with TRBJ2-1; 14 nucleotides line up with TRBD2. The CDR3 runs 15 residues. V dropped 6 bases and J dropped 7; count of bases not matched to a gene: 5. CDR1 and CDR2 from the germline V gene are LNHNV and YYDKDF (reference sequence).

The rearrangement joins TRBV6-2 or TRBV6-3 to TRBJ1-2, with D hard to call. Trimming left V 4 bases short and J 5 bases short, with 11 bases between. This CDR3 has 13 amino acids. Germline V gene sequence: CDR1 MNHEY, CDR2 SVGEGT. CDR3 bases: TGTGCCAGCAGTTTGGTTTCCCTGTATGGCTACACCTTC. It is translated as CASSLVSLYGYTF.

This chain joins TRBV4-3 and TRBJ2-7; 13 bases match TRBD2. CDR1 LGHNA and CDR2 YSLEER come from the germline V gene. The CDR3 totals 17 residues. The trim removed 3 bases at V and 3 bases at J, leaving 8 bases unmatched. As DNA, the CDR3 is TGCGCCAGCAGCCAGCATAGCGGGACTAGCGGGATCTACGAGCAGTACTTC. Translation: CASSQHSGTSGIYEQYF.

This clonotype has a handful of counts. The J gene is TRBJ1-2, the V gene TRBV7-9; D is ambiguous. The CDR3 extends over 13 amino acids. Trimming removed 1 base at V and 5 bases at J, with 8 bases between. In germline, CDR1 is SEHNR, CDR2 FQNEAQ (reference sequence). The CDR3 DNA follows: TGTGCCAGCAGCTTAGAGGGTGGATATGGCTACACCTTC. It encodes CASSLEGGYGYTF.

This clonotype has only one observation. V and J are TRBV30 and TRBJ1-2, with no clear D. The CDR3 has 13 residues. Trimming pared 7 bases from V and 5 bases from J, leaving 17 bases between. In germline, CDR1 is GTSNPN, CDR2 SVGIG (reference sequence). As DNA, the CDR3 is TGTGCCTCCCCCGGGGTGCGAGGATATGGCTACACCTTC. Amino acids: CASPGVRGYGYTF.

This chain uses TRBV7-9 with TRBJ1-2; 7 bases map to TRBD1. In germline, CDR1 is SEHNR, CDR2 FQNEAQ (reference sequence). There are 17 residues in the CDR3. V gave up 0 bases and J gave up 0 bases; unmatched junction bases: 7. In nucleotides, the CDR3 is TGTGCCAGCAGCTTAGCGCAAGGGACAGAGGCTAACTATGGCTACACCTTC. Amino acids: CASSLAQGTEANYGYTF.

Only a few counts were recorded for this clonotype. The rearrangement joins TRBV12-3 or TRBV12-4 to TRBJ2-5, with 9 positions matching TRBD2. This CDR3 contains 15 residues. The V segment lost 6 bases and the J segment 5 bases; nucleotides outside the gene matches: 10. The CDR3 loop reads CASSRTGLASETQYF. The CDR3 DNA reads as TGTGCCAGCAGCCGCACGGGACTAGCATCCGAGACCCAGTACTTC.

This chain connects TRBV29-1 to TRBJ2-1; 9 bases map to TRBD1. CDR1 and CDR2 from the germline V gene are SQVTM and ANQGSEA. V trimming: 7 bases; J trimming: 4 bases; junction bases outside the gene matches: 5. This CDR3 has 13 amino acids. CDR3 sequence reads: CSAPGQGYNEQFF. The CDR3 region has the DNA TGCAGCGCTCCCGGACAGGGGTACAATGAGCAGTTCTTC.

This clonotype was seen more than once but under ten times. The J gene is TRBJ1-4, the V gene TRBV12-3 or TRBV12-4, with D maybe TRBD1 (5 bases). The V gene lost 4 bases and the J gene lost 7 bases, with 28 bases spanning the gap. This CDR3 region has 19 residues. CDR3 coding DNA: TGTGCCAGCAGTTCCTTTATGACGGGACCTCGGGGGGAGGGTGAAAAACTGTTTTTT. This gives the protein CASSSFMTGPRGEGEKLFF.

This clonotype was seen only a few times. This chain joins TRBV12-3 or TRBV12-4 and TRBJ1-5; D perhaps matches TRBD1 (5 bases). The V and J ends lost 6 bases and 7 bases respectively, with 16 bases between them. There are 14 residues in the CDR3. The CDR3 protein is CASSLGGTEQPQHF. CDR3 bases: TGTGCCAGCAGCCTGGGGGGTACGGAGCAGCCCCAGCATTTT.

This clonotype was observed a few times. V and J are TRBV3-1 and TRBJ2-3; D possibly corresponds to TRBD2 (7 bases). CDR3 length: 13 amino acids. Germline assignment: CDR1 LGHDT and CDR2 YNNKEL (reference sequence). Trimming took 3 bases from V and 5 from J, leaving 9 bases between them. Written as DNA, the CDR3 is TGTGCCAGCAGCCAGCGGGGGCAAGATACGCAGTATTTT. As protein: CASSQRGQDTQYF.

There are a few counts of this clonotype. The V gene is TRBV5-1, the J gene TRBJ2-1; 8 bases align to TRBD1. The V gene end was trimmed by 0 bases and the J gene end by 8 bases; junction bases not matched to a gene: 10. The germline V gene has CDR1 SGHRS and CDR2 YFSETQ. The CDR3 loop spans 16 amino acids. The CDR3 nucleotides read TGCGCCAGCAGCTTGGAGTGGCAGGGGGCTGGCTATGAGCAGTTCTTC. The encoded protein is CASSLEWQGAGYEQFF.

The table lists this clonotype with many counts. The V and J genes are TRBV5-4 and TRBJ2-7; the D is unclear. CDR1 and CDR2 from the germline V gene are SGHNT and YYREEE (reference sequence). Trimming took 4 bases from V and 5 from J, leaving 13 bases between them. The CDR3 runs to 13 residues. CDR3 coding DNA: TGTGCCAGCAGCCCCTCTGGACGGGACGAGCAGTACTTC. This encodes CASSPSGRDEQYF.

The V and J genes are TRBV5-1 and TRBJ1-1; no clear D. The CDR3 spans 15 residues. Trimming shortened V by 0 bases and J by 3 bases, and 12 bases separated the two germline ends. Germline CDR1 reads SGHRS; CDR2 reads YFSETQ. CDR3 sequence reads: CASSLAEGTYTEAFF. CDR3 nucleotide sequence: TGCGCCAGCAGCTTGGCGGAGGGAACGTACACTGAAGCTTTCTTT.

This clonotype was picked up a small number of times. An end of the junction does not agree with germline; a read error may underlie this. CDR3 sequence reads: CASSAPGQPGVF. The CDR3 nucleotides read TGTGCCAGCAGTGCCCCAGGGCAGCCTGGGGTCTTC. This chain connects TRBV27 to TRBJ2-5; TRBD1 is a possible D gene (5 bases). CDR1 and CDR2 from the germline V gene are MNHEY and SMNVEV (reference sequence). CDR3 length: 12 residues.

This clonotype was observed a handful of times. In nucleotides, the CDR3 is TGTGCCAGCAGAGAACTAGCGGATACGCAGTATTTT. It encodes CASRELADTQYF. The V and J genes are TRBV6-2 or TRBV6-3 and TRBJ2-3; 7 bases are shared with TRBD2. Germline loops: CDR1 MNHEY, CDR2 SVGEGT. The CDR3 contains 12 residues. The V segment lost 6 bases and the J segment 6 bases; nucleotides outside the gene matches: 3.

This chain connects TRBV20-1 to TRBJ2-7; D may be TRBD1 or TRBD2 (5 bases each). The CDR3 runs 16 residues. Trimming cost V 2 bases and J 4 bases, with 21 bases left between them. CDR1 DFQATT and CDR2 SNEGSKA come from the germline V gene (reference sequence). For the CDR3, the DNA is TGCAGTGCTAGACTACCCCCAGGGTTGGGGGTTTACGAGCAGTACTTC. This gives the protein CSARLPPGLGVYEQYF.